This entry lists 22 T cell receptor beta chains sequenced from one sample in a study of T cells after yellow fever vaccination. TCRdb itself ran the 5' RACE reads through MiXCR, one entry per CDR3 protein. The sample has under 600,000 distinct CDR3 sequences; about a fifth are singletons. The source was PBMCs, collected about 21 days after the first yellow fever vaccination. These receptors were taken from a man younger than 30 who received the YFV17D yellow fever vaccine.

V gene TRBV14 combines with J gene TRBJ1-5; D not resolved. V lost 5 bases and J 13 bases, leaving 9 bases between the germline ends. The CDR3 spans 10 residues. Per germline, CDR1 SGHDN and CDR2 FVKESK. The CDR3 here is CASSEPRQHF. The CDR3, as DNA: TGTGCCAGCAGCGAGCCGAGGCAGCATTTT.

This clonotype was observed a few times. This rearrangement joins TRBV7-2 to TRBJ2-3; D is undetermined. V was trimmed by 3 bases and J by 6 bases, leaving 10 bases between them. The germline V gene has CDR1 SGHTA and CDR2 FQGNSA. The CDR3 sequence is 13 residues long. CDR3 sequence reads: CASSFSPSDTQYF. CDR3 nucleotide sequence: TGTGCCAGCAGCTTCTCCCCCTCGGATACGCAGTATTTT.

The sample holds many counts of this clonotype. CDR3: CASSPKDPTYNEQFF. Here the CDR3 DNA reads TGTGCCAGCAGCCCCAAGGACCCCACATACAATGAGCAGTTCTTC. The chain is built from TRBV7-9 and TRBJ2-1; D is undetermined. Germline CDR1 reads SEHNR; CDR2 reads FQNEAQ (reference sequence). With 5 bases removed from V and 4 bases from J, the gap between germline ends came to 15 bases. The CDR3 covers 15 residues.

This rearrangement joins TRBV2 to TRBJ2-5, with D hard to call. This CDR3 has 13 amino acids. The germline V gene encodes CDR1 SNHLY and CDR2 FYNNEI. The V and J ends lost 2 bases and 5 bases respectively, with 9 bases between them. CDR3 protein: CASSELARETQYF. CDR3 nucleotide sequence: TGTGCCAGCAGTGAATTGGCGCGGGAGACCCAGTACTTC.

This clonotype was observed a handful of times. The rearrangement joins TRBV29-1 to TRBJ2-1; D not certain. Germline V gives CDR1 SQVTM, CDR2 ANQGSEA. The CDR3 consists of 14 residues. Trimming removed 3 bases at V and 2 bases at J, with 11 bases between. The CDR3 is CSVEAAGTYNEQFF. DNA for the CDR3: TGCAGCGTTGAGGCGGCAGGCACCTACAATGAGCAGTTCTTC.

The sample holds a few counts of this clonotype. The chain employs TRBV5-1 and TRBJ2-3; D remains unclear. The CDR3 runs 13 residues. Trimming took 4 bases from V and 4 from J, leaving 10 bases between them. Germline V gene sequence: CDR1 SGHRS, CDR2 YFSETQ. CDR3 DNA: TGCGCCAGCAGCACGGACGGCGCAGATACGCAGTATTTT. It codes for CASSTDGADTQYF.

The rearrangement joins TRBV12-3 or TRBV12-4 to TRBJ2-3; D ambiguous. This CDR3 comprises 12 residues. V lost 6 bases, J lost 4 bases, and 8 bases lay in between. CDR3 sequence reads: CASSMSPDTQYF. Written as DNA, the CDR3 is TGTGCCAGCAGCATGAGTCCAGATACGCAGTATTTT.

The CDR3 DNA sequence: TGCAGCTCATCCCCGGCTGGCCATGAGCAGTTCTTC. Translated, it gives CSSSPAGHEQFF. The gene calls are TRBV29-1 and TRBJ2-1; D gene unclear. V was trimmed by 8 bases and J by 8 bases, leaving 16 bases between them. From germline, CDR1 is SQVTM and CDR2 ANQGSEA. This CDR3 spans 12 amino acids.

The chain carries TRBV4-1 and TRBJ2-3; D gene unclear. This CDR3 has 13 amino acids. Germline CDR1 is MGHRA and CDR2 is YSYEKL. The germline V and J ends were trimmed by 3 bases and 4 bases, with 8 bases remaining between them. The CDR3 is CASSQLPPDTQYF. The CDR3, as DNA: TGCGCCAGCAGCCAGCTTCCGCCAGATACGCAGTATTTT.

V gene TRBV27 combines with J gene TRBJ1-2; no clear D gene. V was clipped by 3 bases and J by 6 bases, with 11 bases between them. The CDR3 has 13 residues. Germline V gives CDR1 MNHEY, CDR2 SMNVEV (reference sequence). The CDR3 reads CASSFGFYDGYTF. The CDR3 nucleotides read TGTGCCAGCAGTTTCGGATTTTACGATGGCTACACCTTC.

For the CDR3, the DNA is TGTGCCAGCAGTGACATAGCGGGCACTGAAGCTTTCTTT. This codes for CASSDIAGTEAFF. This chain joins TRBV6-4 and TRBJ1-1; no firm D call. V was pared by 2 bases and J by 4 bases, with 8 bases between. The CDR3 totals 13 residues. The germline V gene has CDR1 MRHNA and CDR2 SNTAGT.

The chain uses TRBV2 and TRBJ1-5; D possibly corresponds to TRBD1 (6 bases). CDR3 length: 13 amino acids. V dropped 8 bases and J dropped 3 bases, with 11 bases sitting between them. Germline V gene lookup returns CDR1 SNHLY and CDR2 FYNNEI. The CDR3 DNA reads TGTGCCAGCGGAGGGGGGAACAATCAGCCCCAGCATTTT. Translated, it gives CASGGGNNQPQHF. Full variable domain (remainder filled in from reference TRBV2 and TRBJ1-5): EPEVTQTPSHQVTQMGQEVILRCVPISNHLYFYWYRQILGQKVEFLVSFYNNEISEKSEIFDDQFSVERPDGSNFTLKIRSTKLEDSAMYFCASGGGNNQPQHFGDGTRLSIL.

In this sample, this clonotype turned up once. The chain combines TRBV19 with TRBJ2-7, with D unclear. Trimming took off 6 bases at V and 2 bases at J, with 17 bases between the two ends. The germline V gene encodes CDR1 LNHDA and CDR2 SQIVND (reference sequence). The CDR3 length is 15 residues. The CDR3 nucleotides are TGTGCCAGTAGCACGAAGCCCCTGCACACCTACGAGCAGTACTTC. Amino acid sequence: CASSTKPLHTYEQYF.

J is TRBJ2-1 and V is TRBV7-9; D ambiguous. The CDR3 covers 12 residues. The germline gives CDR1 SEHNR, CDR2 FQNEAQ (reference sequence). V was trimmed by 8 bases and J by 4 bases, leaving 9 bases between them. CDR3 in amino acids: CASHAAYNEQFF. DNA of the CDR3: TGTGCCAGCCACGCGGCTTACAATGAGCAGTTCTTC.

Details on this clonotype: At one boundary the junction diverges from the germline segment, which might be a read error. The CDR3 DNA reads TGTGCCAGCATCCAATCGCTACTGGGGAGGAGGGAGACCCAGTACTTC. Its protein is CASIQSLLGRRETQYF. This chain connects TRBV14 to TRBJ2-5; D is possibly TRBD2 (6 bases). This CDR3 has 16 residues. Germline CDR1 SGHDN, CDR2 FVKESK.

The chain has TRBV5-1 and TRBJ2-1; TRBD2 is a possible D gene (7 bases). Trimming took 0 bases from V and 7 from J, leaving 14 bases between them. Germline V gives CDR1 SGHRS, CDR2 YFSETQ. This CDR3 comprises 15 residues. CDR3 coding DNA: TGCGCCAGCAGCTTGGGAGGGGGGGCATTAAATGAGCAGTTCTTC. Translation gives CASSLGGGALNEQFF.

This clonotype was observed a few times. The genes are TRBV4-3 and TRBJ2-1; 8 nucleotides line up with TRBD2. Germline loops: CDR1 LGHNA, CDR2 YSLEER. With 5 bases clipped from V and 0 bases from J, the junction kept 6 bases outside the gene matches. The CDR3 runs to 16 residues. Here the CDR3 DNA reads TGCGCCAGCAGCTACATAGCGGGGAGCTCCTACAATGAGCAGTTCTTC. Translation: CASSYIAGSSYNEQFF.

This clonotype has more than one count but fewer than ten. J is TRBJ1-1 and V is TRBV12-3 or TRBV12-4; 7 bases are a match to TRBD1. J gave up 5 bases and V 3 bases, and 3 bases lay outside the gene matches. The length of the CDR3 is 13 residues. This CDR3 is CASSFYRGTEAFF. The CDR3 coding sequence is TGTGCCAGCAGTTTTTACAGGGGTACTGAAGCTTTCTTT.

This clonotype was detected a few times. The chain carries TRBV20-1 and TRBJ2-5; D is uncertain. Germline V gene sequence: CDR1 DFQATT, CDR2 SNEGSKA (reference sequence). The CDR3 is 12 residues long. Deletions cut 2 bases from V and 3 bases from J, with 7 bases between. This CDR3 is CSARPVKETQYF. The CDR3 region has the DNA TGCAGTGCTAGACCCGTGAAAGAGACCCAGTACTTC.

The CDR3 DNA follows: TGTGCCAGCAGCAACTATGAGGAGGAGACCCAGTACTTC. This gives the protein CASSNYEEETQYF. The chain links TRBV7-2 to TRBJ2-5; unclear D gene. Germline V CDR1 and CDR2: SGHTA, FQGNSA. V gave up 5 bases and J gave up 5 bases, with 12 bases separating them. The CDR3 consists of 13 residues. The entire variable domain, with the rest obtained from reference TRBV7-2 and TRBJ2-5, is as follows: GAGVSQSPSNKVTEKGKDVELRCDPISGHTALYWYRQSLGQGLEFLIYFQGNSAPDKSGLPSDRFSAERTGGSVSTLTIQRTQQEDSAVYLCASSNYEEETQYFGPGTRLLVL.

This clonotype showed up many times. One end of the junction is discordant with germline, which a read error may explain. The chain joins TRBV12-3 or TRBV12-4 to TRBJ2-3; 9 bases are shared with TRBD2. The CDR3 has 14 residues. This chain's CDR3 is CASRLAGGTDTQYF. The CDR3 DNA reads TGTGCCAGCAGATTAGCGGGGGGCACAGATACGCAGTATTTT.

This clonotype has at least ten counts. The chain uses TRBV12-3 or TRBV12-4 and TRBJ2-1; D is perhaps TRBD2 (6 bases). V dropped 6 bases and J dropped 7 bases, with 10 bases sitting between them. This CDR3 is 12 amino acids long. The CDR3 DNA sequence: TGTGCCAGCAGCCGGGCGGGAAATGAGCAGTTCTTC. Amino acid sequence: CASSRAGNEQFF.